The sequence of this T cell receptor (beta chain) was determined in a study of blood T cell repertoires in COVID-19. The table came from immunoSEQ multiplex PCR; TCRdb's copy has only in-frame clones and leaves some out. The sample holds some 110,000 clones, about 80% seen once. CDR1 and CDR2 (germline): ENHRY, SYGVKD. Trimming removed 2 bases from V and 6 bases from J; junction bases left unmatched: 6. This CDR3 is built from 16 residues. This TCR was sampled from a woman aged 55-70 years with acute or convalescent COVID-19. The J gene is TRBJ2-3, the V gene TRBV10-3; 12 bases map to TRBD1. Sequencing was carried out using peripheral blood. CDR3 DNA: TGTGCCATCAGTGAGCGGGACAGGGGGCAAATGGATACGCAGTATTTT. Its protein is CAISERDRGQMDTQYF.